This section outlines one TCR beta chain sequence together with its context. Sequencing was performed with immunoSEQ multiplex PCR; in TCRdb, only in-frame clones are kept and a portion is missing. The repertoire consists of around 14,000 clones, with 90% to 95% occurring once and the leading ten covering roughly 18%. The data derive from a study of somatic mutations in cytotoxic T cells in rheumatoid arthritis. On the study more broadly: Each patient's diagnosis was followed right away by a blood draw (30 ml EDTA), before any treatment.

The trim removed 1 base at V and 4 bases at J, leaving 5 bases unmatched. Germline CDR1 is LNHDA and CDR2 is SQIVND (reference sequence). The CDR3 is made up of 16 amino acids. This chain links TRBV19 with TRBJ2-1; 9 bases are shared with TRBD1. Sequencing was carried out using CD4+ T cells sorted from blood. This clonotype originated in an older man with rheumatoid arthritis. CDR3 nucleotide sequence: TGTGCCAGTAGTATAGTTAAGGGACAGGGATACAATGAGCAGTTCTTC. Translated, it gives CASSIVKGQGYNEQFF.